This T cell receptor (beta chain) was sequenced during a study of blood T cell repertoires in COVID-19. V lost 5 bases and J lost 1; bases outside the gene matches: 2. This CDR3 has 15 residues. The germline gives CDR1 SNHLY, CDR2 FYNNEI. Repertoires were generated with immunoSEQ multiplex PCR, while TCRdb's copy carries only in-frame clones and drops some. Altogether about 180,000 clones are present, 89% being singletons, with the ten largest covering about 2.2%. The sequencing input was PBMCs or T cells enriched from blood (not recorded which). This receptor was identified in a woman aged 40-49 years with acute COVID-19. This rearrangement joins TRBV2 to TRBJ2-1, with TRBD1 matching over 10 bases. CDR3 bases: TGTGCCAGCAGTAAGGACAGGGGGTCCTACAATGAGCAGTTCTTC. Translating it yields CASSKDRGSYNEQFF.